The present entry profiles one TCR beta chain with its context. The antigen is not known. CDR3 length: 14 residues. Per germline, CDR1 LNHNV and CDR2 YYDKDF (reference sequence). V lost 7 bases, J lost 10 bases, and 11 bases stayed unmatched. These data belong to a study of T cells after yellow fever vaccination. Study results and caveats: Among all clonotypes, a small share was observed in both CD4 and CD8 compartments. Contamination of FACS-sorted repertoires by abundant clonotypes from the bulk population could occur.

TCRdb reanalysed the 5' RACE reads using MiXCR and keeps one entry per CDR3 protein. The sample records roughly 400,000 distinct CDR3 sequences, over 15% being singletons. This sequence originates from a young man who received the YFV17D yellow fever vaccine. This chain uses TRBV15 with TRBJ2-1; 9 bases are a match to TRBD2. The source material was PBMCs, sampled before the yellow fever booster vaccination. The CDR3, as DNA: TGTGCCACCACGGGGCAGCGGGGGGTCCGGGAGCAGTTCTTC. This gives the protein CATTGQRGVREQFF. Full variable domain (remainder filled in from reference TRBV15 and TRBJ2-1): DAMVIQNPRYQVTQFGKPVTLSCSQTLNHNVMYWYQQKSSQAPKLLFHYYDKDFNNEADTPDNFQSRRPNTSFCFLDIRSPGLGDTAMYLCATTGQRGVREQFFGPGTRLTVL.